A selection of T cell receptor beta chains follows, all from one sample in a study of shared clonotypes between healthy human individuals. Libraries were prepared by immunoSEQ multiplex PCR; TCRdb keeps only in-frame clonotypes and omits some of them. The table records some 690,000 clones, roughly 91% of them present only once. Sequenced input: memory CD8+ T cells from PBMCs. The receptors were gathered from a man between 18 and 29 years old in good health. Some clones in this sample may be carry-over from other donors' samples. Each CDR3 is given without its conserved first and last residue. Size values are once, few and many counts, or a class for expanded clones, and some rows have none.

>TRBJ2-5|TRBV4-3|-
ASSQDNRGRGETQY
>TRBJ1-1|TRBV27|-
ASSLSRPPVAF
>TRBJ1-2|TRBV6-5|-
ASGAGDSNYGYT
>TRBJ2-7|TRBV29-1|-
SVVFRTGAYEQY
>TRBJ1-1|TRBV7-8|once
ASSSFRKLNTEAF
>TRBJ2-2|TRBV28|few
ASRPTSANTGELF
>TRBJ1-4|TRBV7-9|-
ASSRTGEKLF
>TRBJ1-1|TRBV27|-
ASGDRGLGTEAF
>TRBJ2-7|TRBV4-3|-
ASSQDGLALDEQY
>TRBJ2-1|TRBV4-1|-
ASRESSYNEQF